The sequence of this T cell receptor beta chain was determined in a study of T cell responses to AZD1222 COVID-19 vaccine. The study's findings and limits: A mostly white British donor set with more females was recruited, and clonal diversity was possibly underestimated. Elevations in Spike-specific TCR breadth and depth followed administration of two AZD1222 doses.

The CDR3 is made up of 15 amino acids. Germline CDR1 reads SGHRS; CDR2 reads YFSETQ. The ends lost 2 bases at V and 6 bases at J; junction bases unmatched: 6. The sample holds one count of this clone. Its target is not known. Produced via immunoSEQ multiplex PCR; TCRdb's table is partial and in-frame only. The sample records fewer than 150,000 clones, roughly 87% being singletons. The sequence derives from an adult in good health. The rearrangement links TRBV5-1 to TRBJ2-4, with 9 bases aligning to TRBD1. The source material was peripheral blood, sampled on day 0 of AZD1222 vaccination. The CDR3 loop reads CASSLQGASGNIQYF. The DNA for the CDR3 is TGCGCCAGCAGCTTACAGGGGGCGAGCGGAAACATTCAGTACTTC.